This TCR beta chain was sequenced during a study of T cells in Graves' hyperthyroidism and ophthalmopathy. Study-level points and caveats: Separating ophthalmopathy from stable hyperthyroidism was achieved by a 13 V-J model. Most clonotypes expanded in thyroid above 0.001 were likewise present in blood.

Active moderate-to-severe ophthalmopathy, Clinical Activity Score at least 3, NOSPECS at least 4, under 3 months' duration. PBMCs stemmed from approximately 10 ml fresh peripheral blood. From germline, CDR1 is SGDLS and CDR2 YYNGEE. This CDR3 is 15 amino acids long. J gave up 4 bases and V 4 bases, and 6 bases lay outside the gene matches. TCR beta CDR3 sequences were amplified from RNA transcripts. Researchers ran a first-round RT-PCR on the TCR CDR3 using the HTBI primer set. MiXCR, applied by TCRdb to the multiplex PCR reads, yields one record per CDR3 protein. The repertoire consists of about 600,000 distinct CDR3 sequences, with roughly 15% occurring once and the leading ten covering 2.5% to 4%. Notes on this clonotype: As yet, its antigen is unknown.

Material for sequencing was blood. V and J are TRBV9 and TRBJ1-3; 9 bases align to TRBD1. The receptor was isolated from a woman in her forties with Graves' ophthalmopathy. The CDR3 protein is CASSWTGTGGNTIYF. CDR3 nucleotides: TGTGCCAGCAGCTGGACCGGGACAGGGGGAAACACCATATATTTT.